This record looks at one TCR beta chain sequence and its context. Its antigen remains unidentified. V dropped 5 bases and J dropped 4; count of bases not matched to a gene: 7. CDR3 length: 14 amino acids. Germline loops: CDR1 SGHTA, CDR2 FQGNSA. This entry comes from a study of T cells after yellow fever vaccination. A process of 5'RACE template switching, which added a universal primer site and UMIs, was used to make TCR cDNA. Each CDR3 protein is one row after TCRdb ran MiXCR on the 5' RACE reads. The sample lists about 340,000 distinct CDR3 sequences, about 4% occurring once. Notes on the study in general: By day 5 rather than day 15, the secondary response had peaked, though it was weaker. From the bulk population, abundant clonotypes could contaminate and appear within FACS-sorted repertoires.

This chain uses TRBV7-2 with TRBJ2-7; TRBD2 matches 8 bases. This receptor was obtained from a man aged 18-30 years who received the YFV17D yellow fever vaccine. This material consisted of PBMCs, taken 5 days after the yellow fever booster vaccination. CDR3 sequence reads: CASSGGAGEYEQYF. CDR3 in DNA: TGTGCCAGCAGCGGCGGAGCGGGGGAGTACGAGCAGTACTTC.